The 2 T cell receptor beta chains given below trace back to one sample, sequenced in a study of blood T cell repertoires in COVID-19. TCRdb's table, derived via immunoSEQ multiplex PCR, lists solely in-frame clones and lacks some. The data show under 50,000 clones, with about 92% seen just once and around 1% held by the top ten. The specimen sequenced was peripheral blood. The source is a man in his fifties or sixties with COVID-19, enrolled during active disease.

The genes are TRBV30 and TRBJ2-1; tentatively, D is TRBD2 (7 bases). Trimming cost V 4 bases and J 4 bases, with 14 bases left between them. From germline, CDR1 is GTSNPN and CDR2 SVGIG (reference sequence). The CDR3 sequence is 14 residues long. DNA of the CDR3: TGTGCCTGGAACCTAGGGGGGGGTTACAATGAGCAGTTCTTC. Its translation is CAWNLGGGYNEQFF.

CDR3 in amino acids: CASSRRTGEAFF. CDR3 sequence (DNA): TGTGCCAGCAGTAGACGGACAGGAGAAGCTTTCTTT. The chain employs TRBV27 and TRBJ1-1; 7 bases are shared with TRBD1. With 5 bases clipped from V and 8 bases from J, the junction kept 5 bases outside the gene matches. The CDR3 covers 12 residues. CDR1 is MNHEY, CDR2 SMNVEV, per germline (reference sequence).